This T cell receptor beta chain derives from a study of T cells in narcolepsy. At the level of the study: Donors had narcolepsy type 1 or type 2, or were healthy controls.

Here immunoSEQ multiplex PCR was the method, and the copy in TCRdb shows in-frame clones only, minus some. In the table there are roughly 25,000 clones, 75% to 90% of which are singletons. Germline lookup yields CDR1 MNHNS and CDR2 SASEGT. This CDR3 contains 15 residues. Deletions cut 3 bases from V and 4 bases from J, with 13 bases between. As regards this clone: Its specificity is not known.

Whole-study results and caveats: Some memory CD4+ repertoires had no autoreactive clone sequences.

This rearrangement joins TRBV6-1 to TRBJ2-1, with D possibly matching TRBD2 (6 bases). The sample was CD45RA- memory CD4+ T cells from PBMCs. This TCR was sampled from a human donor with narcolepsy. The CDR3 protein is CASSDPSGLYNEQFF. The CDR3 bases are TGTGCCAGCAGTGACCCTTCGGGACTTTACAATGAGCAGTTCTTC.